This paragraph covers one TCR beta chain sequence. These data originate in a study of somatic mutations in cytotoxic T cells in rheumatoid arthritis. V dropped 7 bases and J dropped 7; count of bases not matched to a gene: 7. CDR3 length equals 14 residues. The germline CDR1 and CDR2 sequences are SGHTA and FQGTGA. The protocol was immunoSEQ multiplex PCR, while the TCRdb copy is restricted to in-frame clones and leaves out a portion. This table has roughly 11,000 clones, approximately 71% appearing once. This receptor was obtained from an adult with rheumatoid arthritis. The V and J genes are TRBV7-3 and TRBJ1-6; TRBD1 matches at 7 bases. Sequenced input: CD8+ T cells sorted from blood. As DNA, the CDR3 is TGTGCCAGCACCGTTGGACAGGAGAATTCACCCCTCCACTTT. Its translation: CASTVGQENSPLHF.